One and the same sample provided the 20 T cell receptor beta chains below, sequenced in a study of cytomegalovirus exposure and HLA in healthy donors. Measured with immunoSEQ multiplex PCR; TCRdb has only the in-frame clones, and not every one. The table has around 170,000 clones, 85% seen once. Material for sequencing was PBMCs. All receptors derive from a man aged 18 to 30 in good health and CMV-seropositive.

CDR3 in amino acids: CASSWYQGATTEAFF. The CDR3 DNA is TGTGCCAGCAGCTGGTATCAGGGGGCGACCACTGAAGCTTTCTTT. This rearrangement joins TRBV5-4 to TRBJ1-1; TRBD1 matches 8 bases. The junction had 8 bases not matched to a gene; V was cut back by 3 bases and J by 4 bases. The CDR3 runs 15 residues. CDR1 and CDR2 from the germline V gene are SGHNT and YYREEE (reference sequence).

The chain recombines TRBV2 with TRBJ2-7; TRBD1 might be the D (6 bases). Trimming removed 7 bases from V and 2 bases from J, with 12 bases in between. The V gene's germline CDR1 is SNHLY and CDR2 FYNNEI. The CDR3 contains 13 residues. The CDR3 reads CASKLDRTYEQYF. Here the CDR3 DNA reads TGTGCCAGCAAGCTCGACAGGACCTACGAGCAGTACTTC. Combining the CDR3 with reference TRBV2 and TRBJ2-7 gives the whole variable domain EPEVTQTPSHQVTQMGQEVILRCVPISNHLYFYWYRQILGQKVEFLVSFYNNEISEKSEIFDDQFSVERPDGSNFTLKIRSTKLEDSAMYFCASKLDRTYEQYFGPGTRLTVT.

The gene calls are TRBV2 and TRBJ1-4; 7 bases fit TRBD1. Unmatched junction bases numbered 5, after V lost 6 bases and J lost 4 bases. CDR3 length equals 14 residues. The germline V gene has CDR1 SNHLY and CDR2 FYNNEI. DNA for the CDR3: TGTGCCAGCAGGAGGACAGGACGTAATGAAAAACTGTTTTTT. Translated: CASRRTGRNEKLFF.

CDR3 in DNA: TGTGCCAGCAACACAGGGTACGAGCAGTACTTC. Translating gives CASNTGYEQYF. This rearrangement joins TRBV6-6 to TRBJ2-7; TRBD1 might be the D (6 bases). The CDR3 runs to 11 residues. CDR1 and CDR2 (germline): MNHNY, SVGAGI (reference sequence). V lost 7 bases and J 4 bases, leaving 8 bases between the germline ends.

J is TRBJ2-2 and V is TRBV7-9, with TRBD1 matching over 9 bases. The germline CDR1 and CDR2 sequences are SEHNR and FQNEAQ (reference sequence). The CDR3 has 15 residues. The J segment lost 5 bases and the V segment lost 5 bases, leaving 6 bases of the junction unmatched. In DNA, the CDR3 is TGTGCCAGCAGCAGGACAGGGGAACGGACCGGGGAGCTGTTTTTT. Translated, it gives CASSRTGERTGELFF.

This clone has a handful of counts. DNA of the CDR3: TGTGCCAGCAGTTACCCCGACAGGGGGACCTATGGCTACACCTTC. This gives the protein CASSYPDRGTYGYTF. The J gene is TRBJ1-2, the V gene TRBV28, with 9 bases aligning to TRBD1. This CDR3 spans 15 amino acids. Trimming took 4 bases from V and 4 from J; bases not matched to a gene: 7. The V gene's germline CDR1 is MDHEN and CDR2 SYDVKM.

The chain carries TRBV28 and TRBJ2-7; TRBD1 might be the D (6 bases). The CDR3 totals 13 residues. V lost 4 bases and J lost 3, with 10 bases in between. CDR1 and CDR2 (germline): MDHEN, SYDVKM. The CDR3: CASSSGQYYEQYF. The CDR3 region has the DNA TGTGCCAGCAGTTCTGGACAGTACTACGAGCAGTACTTC.

This chain uses TRBV6-5 with TRBJ2-5; 10 bases line up with TRBD1. Germline CDR1 is MNHEY and CDR2 is SVGAGI. The CDR3 runs 14 residues. V lost 6 bases, J lost 1 base, and 2 bases stayed unmatched. The DNA of the CDR3 is TGTGCCAGCAGCTGGACAGGGGGCCAAGAGACCCAGTACTTC. It codes for CASSWTGGQETQYF.

V usage is TRBV30 and J usage is TRBJ2-7; 10 positions agree with TRBD1. CDR1 is GTSNPN and CDR2 is SVGIG in the germline V gene (reference sequence). This CDR3 comprises 14 residues. The V and J ends lost 2 bases and 4 bases, in that order; junction bases with no gene match: 5. The CDR3 bases are TGTGCCTGGAGTTTGGGGACAGGGGAATACGAGCAGTACTTC. This sequence encodes CAWSLGTGEYEQYF. The full variable domain, in which reference TRBV30 and TRBJ2-7 provide the parts outside the CDR3, is SQTIHQWPATLVQPVGSPLSLECTVEGTSNPNLYWYRQAAGRGLQLLFYSVGIGQISSEVPQNLSASRPQDRQFILSSKKLLLSDSGFYLCAWSLGTGEYEQYFGPGTRLTVT.

The V and J genes are TRBV9 and TRBJ1-6; TRBD1 matches 8 bases. Per germline, CDR1 SGDLS and CDR2 YYNGEE. J gave up 5 bases and V 4 bases, and 8 bases lay outside the gene matches. The CDR3 is 16 amino acids. In nucleotides, the CDR3 is TGTGCCAGCAGCCCCCAGGGGGCGGCCAATAATTCACCCCTCCACTTT. Encoded protein: CASSPQGAANNSPLHF.

CDR3: CASSMGQGLGYEQYF. CDR3 sequence (DNA): TGTGCCAGCAGTATGGGGCAGGGTTTGGGCTACGAGCAGTACTTC. The genes are TRBV6-6 and TRBJ2-7, with a weak D call TRBD1 (5 bases). V lost 5 bases and J lost 3, with 17 bases in between. The V gene's germline CDR1 is MNHNY and CDR2 SVGAGI (reference sequence). This CDR3 contains 15 residues.

This clone was observed a handful of times. V usage is TRBV20-1 and J usage is TRBJ2-7, with D unresolved. The V end was cut by 6 bases, the J end by 3 bases, with 9 bases between. This CDR3 has 11 residues. Germline CDR1 DFQATT, CDR2 SNEGSKA (reference sequence). The DNA for the CDR3 is TGCAGTGCCCGAGCCGGCTACGAGCAGTACTTC. It translates to CSARAGYEQYF.

The chain employs TRBV11-3 and TRBJ2-1, with 7 bases that match TRBD1. Trimming took 0 bases from V and 2 from J; bases not matched to a gene: 7. CDR1 and CDR2 from the germline V gene are SGHNT and YENEEA. The CDR3 is 17 residues long. The CDR3 coding sequence is TGTGCCAGCAGCTTAGATACCCCGGGACAGCCCTACAATGAGCAGTTCTTC. This gives the protein CASSLDTPGQPYNEQFF.

V usage is TRBV7-2 and J usage is TRBJ2-1; the match to TRBD2 covers 11 bases. This CDR3 contains 14 residues. The germline CDR1 and CDR2 sequences are SGHTA and FQGNSA. V lost 2 bases to trimming and J lost 11 bases; unmatched junction nucleotides: 5. The CDR3 nucleotides read TGTGCCAGCAGCTTACGGCTAGCGGGGGGACAGCAGTTCTTC. Translating it yields CASSLRLAGGQQFF.

The chain combines TRBV10-3 with TRBJ1-6; a weak D match, TRBD1 (5 bases). CDR3 size: 14 residues. Germline assignment: CDR1 ENHRY and CDR2 SYGVKD. V was clipped by 6 bases and J by 3 bases, with 9 bases between them. The CDR3 DNA reads TGTGCCATCAGCGCAGGGAACTATAATTCACCCCTCCACTTT. It encodes CAISAGNYNSPLHF.

V is TRBV9 and J is TRBJ2-5, with D maybe TRBD2 (5 bases). Germline V gene data show CDR1 as SGDLS and CDR2 as YYNGEE. CDR3 size: 16 residues. With 0 bases removed from V and 1 base from J, the gap between germline ends came to 13 bases. For the CDR3, the DNA is TGTGCCAGCAGCGTAGGTGGTGGAGGCCCCCAAGAGACCCAGTACTTC. It encodes CASSVGGGGPQETQYF.

This chain links TRBV7-9 with TRBJ2-1, with TRBD1 matching 9 bases. There are 13 residues in the CDR3. CDR1 and CDR2 from the germline V gene are SEHNR and FQNEAQ (reference sequence). The CDR3 spells CGLHGTGPNEQFF. The CDR3 DNA follows: TGTGGGCTTCACGGGACAGGGCCCAATGAGCAGTTCTTC. Using reference TRBV7-9 and TRBJ2-1 for the parts outside the CDR3, the full variable domain is DTGVSQNPRHKITKRGQNVTFRCDPISEHNRLYWYRQTLGQGPEFLTYFQNEAQLEKSRLLSDRFSAERPKGSFSTLEIQRTEQGDSAMYLCGLHGTGPNEQFFGPGTRLTVL.

The rearrangement joins TRBV27 to TRBJ2-3, with unresolved D. The germline V and J ends were trimmed by 5 bases and 1 base, with 10 bases remaining between them. Per germline, CDR1 MNHEY and CDR2 SMNVEV (reference sequence). CDR3 length: 14 amino acids. The CDR3 DNA reads TGTGCCAGCAGTCCCTTCGGAGGCACAGATACGCAGTATTTT. Protein sequence: CASSPFGGTDTQYF.

This chain links TRBV6-1 with TRBJ2-3; TRBD1 agrees at 9 bases. Trimming took 4 bases from V and 3 from J; bases not matched to a gene: 17. Looked up from germline, CDR1 is MNHNS and CDR2 is SASEGT. The CDR3 contains 19 residues. The CDR3 here is CASSGTLLSGQGRTDTQYF. For the CDR3, the DNA is TGTGCCAGCAGTGGGACCCTCCTGTCGGGACAGGGTAGAACAGATACGCAGTATTTT.

The V call is TRBV4-1, the J call TRBJ1-4; tentatively, D is TRBD1 (5 bases). Trimming stripped 1 base from V and 1 base from J, with 13 bases between. Germline CDR1 reads MGHRA; CDR2 reads YSYEKL. The CDR3 covers 17 residues. CDR3 sequence reads: CASSQGGGGGTNEKLFF. In nucleotides, the CDR3 is TGCGCCAGCAGCCAAGGGGGCGGGGGGGGAACTAATGAAAAACTGTTTTTT.